This T cell receptor beta chain was documented in a study of identical twins. The study's findings and limits: Diverse VJ usage suggested most zero-insertion clonotypes were not invariant T cells. Sequences that were out-of-frame, alpha and twin-shared displayed an excess of low generation probability. Cord blood beta clonotypes present at high abundance carried fewer insertions; no such pattern appeared in memory repertoires.

This clonotype occurred many times. What it binds is not known. Template switching introduced a universal primer site, and the cDNA bore unique molecular identifiers. TCRdb called the 5' RACE reads again in MiXCR, with one record for every CDR3 protein. The sample includes approximately 600,000 distinct CDR3 sequences, around 7.5% of them seen just once. This same sample was also taken into another study, of yellow fever vaccine responses in identical twins.

This clonotype originated in a woman aged 18-29 years in good health. The sequenced material came from PBMCs.

This CDR3 reads CASSEGSGGYNEQFF. The CDR3 DNA reads TGCGCCAGCAGTGAGGGCAGCGGGGGCTACAATGAGCAGTTCTTC. The J gene is TRBJ2-1, the V gene TRBV10-1; the match to TRBD2 covers 8 bases. The CDR3 is 15 amino acids. CDR1 is WNHNN and CDR2 is SYGVQD in the germline V gene (reference sequence). Losses at the gene ends were 2 bases for V and 3 bases for J; bases not matched to a gene: 3.